This T cell receptor (beta chain) was sequenced for a study of T cell changes during pregnancy in multiple sclerosis. Repertoires were generated with immunoSEQ multiplex PCR, while TCRdb's copy carries only in-frame clones and drops some. In the table there are roughly 38,000 clones, about nine tenths of which are singletons. Germline CDR1 SQVTM, CDR2 ANQGSEA. Trimming at V came to 3 bases and at J to 7 bases, leaving 8 bases not matched to a gene. The CDR3 contains 13 residues. The rearrangement links TRBV29-1 to TRBJ2-7; 8 bases agree with TRBD1. The sequences come from CD4+ T cells from peripheral blood mononuclear cells, collected in the second trimester of pregnancy. This TCR was sampled from a female donor in good health, enrolled as a control in a pregnancy study. CDR3 DNA: TGCAGCGTTGATACGACAGGGGTCGGGGAGCAGTACTTC. This encodes CSVDTTGVGEQYF.